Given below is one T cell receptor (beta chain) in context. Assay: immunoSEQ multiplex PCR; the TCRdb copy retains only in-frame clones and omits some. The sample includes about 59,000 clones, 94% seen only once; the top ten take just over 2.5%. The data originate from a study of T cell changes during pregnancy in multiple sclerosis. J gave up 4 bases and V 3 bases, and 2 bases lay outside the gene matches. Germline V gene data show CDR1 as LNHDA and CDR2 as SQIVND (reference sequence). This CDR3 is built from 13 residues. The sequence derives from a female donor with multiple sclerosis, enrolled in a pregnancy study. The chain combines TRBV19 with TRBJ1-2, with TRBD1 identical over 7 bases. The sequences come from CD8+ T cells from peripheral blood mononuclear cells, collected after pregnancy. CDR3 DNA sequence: TGTGCCAGTAGTATTTGGACAGGCTATGGCTACACCTTC. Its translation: CASSIWTGYGYTF.